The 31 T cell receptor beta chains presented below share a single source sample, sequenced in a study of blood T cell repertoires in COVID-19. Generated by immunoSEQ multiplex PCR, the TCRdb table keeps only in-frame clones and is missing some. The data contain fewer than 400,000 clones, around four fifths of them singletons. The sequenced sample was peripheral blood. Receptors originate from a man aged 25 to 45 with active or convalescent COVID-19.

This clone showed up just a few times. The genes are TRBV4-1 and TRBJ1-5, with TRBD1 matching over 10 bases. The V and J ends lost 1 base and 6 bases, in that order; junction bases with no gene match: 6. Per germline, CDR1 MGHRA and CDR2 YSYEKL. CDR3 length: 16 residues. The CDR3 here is CASSQGPGTGVQPQHF. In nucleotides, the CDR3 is TGCGCCAGCAGCCAAGGCCCCGGGACAGGGGTTCAGCCCCAGCATTTT.

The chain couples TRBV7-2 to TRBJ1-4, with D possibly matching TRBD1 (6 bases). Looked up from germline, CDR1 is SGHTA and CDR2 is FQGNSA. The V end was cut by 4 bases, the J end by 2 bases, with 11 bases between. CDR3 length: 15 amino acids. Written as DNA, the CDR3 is TGTGCCAGCAGCTCACAGGGAAACACTAATGAAAAACTGTTTTTT. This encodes CASSSQGNTNEKLFF.

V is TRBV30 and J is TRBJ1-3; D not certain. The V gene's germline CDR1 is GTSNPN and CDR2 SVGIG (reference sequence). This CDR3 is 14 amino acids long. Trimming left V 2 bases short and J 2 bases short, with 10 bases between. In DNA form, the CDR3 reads TGTGCCTGGAGTAGAACAGCTCCTGGAAACACCATATATTTT. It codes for CAWSRTAPGNTIYF.

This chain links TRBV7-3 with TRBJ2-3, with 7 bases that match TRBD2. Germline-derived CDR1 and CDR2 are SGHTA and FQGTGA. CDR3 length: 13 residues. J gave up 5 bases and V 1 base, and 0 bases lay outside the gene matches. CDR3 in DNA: TGTGCCAGCAGCTTAAGGGAGGGAGATACGCAGTATTTT. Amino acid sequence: CASSLREGDTQYF.

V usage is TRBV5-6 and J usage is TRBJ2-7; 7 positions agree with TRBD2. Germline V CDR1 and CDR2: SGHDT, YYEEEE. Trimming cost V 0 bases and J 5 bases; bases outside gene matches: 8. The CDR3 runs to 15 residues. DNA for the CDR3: TGTGCCAGCAGCTTGGTTGGGGGAGGGCCCCACGAGCAGTACTTC. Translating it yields CASSLVGGGPHEQYF. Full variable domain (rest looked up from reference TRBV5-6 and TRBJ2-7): DAGVTQSPTHLIKTRGQQVTLRCSPKSGHDTVSWYQQALGQGPQFIFQYYEEEERQRGNFPDRFSGHQFPNYSSELNVNALLLGDSALYLCASSLVGGGPHEQYFGPGTRLTVT.

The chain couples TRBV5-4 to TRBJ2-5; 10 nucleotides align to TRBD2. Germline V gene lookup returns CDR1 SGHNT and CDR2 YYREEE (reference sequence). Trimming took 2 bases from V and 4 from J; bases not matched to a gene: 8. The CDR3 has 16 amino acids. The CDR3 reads CASSLGTSGAPETQYF. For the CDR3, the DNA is TGTGCCAGCAGCTTAGGTACTAGCGGGGCCCCAGAGACCCAGTACTTC.

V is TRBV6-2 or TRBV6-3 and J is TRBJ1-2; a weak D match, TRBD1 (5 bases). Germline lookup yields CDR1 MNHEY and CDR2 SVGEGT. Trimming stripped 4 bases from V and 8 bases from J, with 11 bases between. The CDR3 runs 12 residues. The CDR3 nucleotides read TGTGCCAGCAGTTCCGGGACTACCGGCTACACCTTC. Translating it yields CASSSGTTGYTF.

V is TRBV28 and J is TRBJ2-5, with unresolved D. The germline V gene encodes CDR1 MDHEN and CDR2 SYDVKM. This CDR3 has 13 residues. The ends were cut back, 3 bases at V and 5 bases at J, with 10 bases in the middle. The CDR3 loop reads CASSFPPVETQYF. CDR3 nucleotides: TGTGCCAGCAGTTTCCCACCAGTTGAGACCCAGTACTTC.

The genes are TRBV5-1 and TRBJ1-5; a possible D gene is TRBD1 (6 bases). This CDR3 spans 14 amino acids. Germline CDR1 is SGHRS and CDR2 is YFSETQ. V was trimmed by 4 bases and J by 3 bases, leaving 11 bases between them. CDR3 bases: TGCGCCAGCAGCCTGACAGGATTCAATCAGCCCCAGCATTTT. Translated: CASSLTGFNQPQHF.

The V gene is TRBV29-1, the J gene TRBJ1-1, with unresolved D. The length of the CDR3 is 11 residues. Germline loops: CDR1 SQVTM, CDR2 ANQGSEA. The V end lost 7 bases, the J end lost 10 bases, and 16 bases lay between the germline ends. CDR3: CSAVAGLGAFF. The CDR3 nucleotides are TGCAGCGCTGTCGCGGGCCTAGGAGCTTTCTTT.

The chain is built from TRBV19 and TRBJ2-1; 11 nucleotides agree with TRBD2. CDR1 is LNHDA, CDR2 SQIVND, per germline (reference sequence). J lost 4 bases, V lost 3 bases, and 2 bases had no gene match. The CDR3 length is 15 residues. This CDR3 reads CASSISGGAYNEQFF. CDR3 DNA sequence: TGTGCCAGTAGTATTAGCGGGGGGGCATACAATGAGCAGTTCTTC.

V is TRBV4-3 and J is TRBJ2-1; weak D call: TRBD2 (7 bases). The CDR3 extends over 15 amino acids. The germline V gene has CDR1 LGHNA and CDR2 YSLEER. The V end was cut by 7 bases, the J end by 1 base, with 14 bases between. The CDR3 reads CASTGGLKSYNEQFF. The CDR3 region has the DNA TGCGCCAGCACGGGGGGCCTTAAGTCCTACAATGAGCAGTTCTTC.

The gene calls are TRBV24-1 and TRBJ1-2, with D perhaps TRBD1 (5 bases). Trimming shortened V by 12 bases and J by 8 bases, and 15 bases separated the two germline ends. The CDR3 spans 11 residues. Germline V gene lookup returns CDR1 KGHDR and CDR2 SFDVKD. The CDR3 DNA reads TGTGCCGAAAGGGGAAAAAGAGGCTACACCTTC. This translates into CAERGKRGYTF.

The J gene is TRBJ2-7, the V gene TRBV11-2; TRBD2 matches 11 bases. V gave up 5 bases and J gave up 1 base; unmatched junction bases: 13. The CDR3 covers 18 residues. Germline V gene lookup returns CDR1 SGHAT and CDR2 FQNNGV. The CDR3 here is CASSPLTSGNPLSYEQYF. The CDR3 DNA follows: TGTGCCAGCAGCCCCCTGACTAGCGGGAATCCGCTTTCCTACGAGCAGTACTTC.

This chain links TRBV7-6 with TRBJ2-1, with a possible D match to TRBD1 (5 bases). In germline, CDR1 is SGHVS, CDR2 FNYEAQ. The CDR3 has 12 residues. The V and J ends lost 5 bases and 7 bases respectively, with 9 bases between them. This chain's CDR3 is CASSVRVNEQFF. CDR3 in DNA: TGTGCCAGCAGCGTCAGGGTTAATGAGCAGTTCTTC.

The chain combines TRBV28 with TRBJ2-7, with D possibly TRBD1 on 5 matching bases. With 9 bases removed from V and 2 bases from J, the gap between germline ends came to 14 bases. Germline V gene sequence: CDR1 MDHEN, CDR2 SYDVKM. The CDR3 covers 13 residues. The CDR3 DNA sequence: TGTGCCAGTGGATTTGGGGCGACCTACGAGCAGTACTTC. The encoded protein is CASGFGATYEQYF.

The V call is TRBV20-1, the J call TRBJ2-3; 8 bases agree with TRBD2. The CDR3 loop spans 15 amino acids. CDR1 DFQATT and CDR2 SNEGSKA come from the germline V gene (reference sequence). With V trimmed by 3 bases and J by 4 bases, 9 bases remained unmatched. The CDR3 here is CSASPQREWADTQYF. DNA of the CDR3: TGCAGTGCTAGTCCCCAGCGGGAGTGGGCAGATACGCAGTATTTT.

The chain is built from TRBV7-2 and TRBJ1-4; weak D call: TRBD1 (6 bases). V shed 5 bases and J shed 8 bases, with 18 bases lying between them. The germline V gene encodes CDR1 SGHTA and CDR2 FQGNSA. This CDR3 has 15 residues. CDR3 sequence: CASSLGGEYGEKLFF. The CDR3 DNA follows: TGTGCCAGCAGCCTAGGGGGGGAGTACGGAGAAAAACTGTTTTTT.

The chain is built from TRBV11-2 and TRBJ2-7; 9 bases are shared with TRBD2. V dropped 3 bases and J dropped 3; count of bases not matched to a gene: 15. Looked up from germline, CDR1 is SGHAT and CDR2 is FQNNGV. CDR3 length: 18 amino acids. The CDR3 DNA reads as TGTGCCAGCAGCTTTGGGCAGGGCCTGACTAGCGGCCGCTACGAGCAGTACTTC. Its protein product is CASSFGQGLTSGRYEQYF.

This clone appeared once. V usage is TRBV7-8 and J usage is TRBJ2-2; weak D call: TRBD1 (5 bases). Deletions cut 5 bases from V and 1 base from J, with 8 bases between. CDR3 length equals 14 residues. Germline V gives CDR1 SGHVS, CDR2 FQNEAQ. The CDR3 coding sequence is TGTGCCAGCAGCCCACAGGTGAACACCGGGGAGCTGTTTTTT. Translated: CASSPQVNTGELFF. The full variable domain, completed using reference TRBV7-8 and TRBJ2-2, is GAGVSQSPRYKVAKRGQDVALRCDPISGHVSLFWYQQALGQGPEFLTYFQNEAQLDKSGLPSDRFFAERPEGSVSTLKIQRTQQEDSAVYLCASSPQVNTGELFFGEGSRLTVL.

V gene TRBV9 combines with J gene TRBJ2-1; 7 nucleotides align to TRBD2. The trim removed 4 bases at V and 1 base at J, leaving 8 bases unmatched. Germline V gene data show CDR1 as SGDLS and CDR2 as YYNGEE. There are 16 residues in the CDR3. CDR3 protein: CASSFRGDPSYNEQFF. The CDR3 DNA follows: TGTGCCAGCAGCTTCCGGGGGGATCCTTCCTACAATGAGCAGTTCTTC.

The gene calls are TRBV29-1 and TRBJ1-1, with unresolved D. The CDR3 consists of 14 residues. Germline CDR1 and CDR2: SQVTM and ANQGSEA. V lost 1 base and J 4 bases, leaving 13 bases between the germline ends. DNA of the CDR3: TGCAGCGTTGAAGTGAGGGCCCGGGTCACTGAAGCTTTCTTT. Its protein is CSVEVRARVTEAFF.

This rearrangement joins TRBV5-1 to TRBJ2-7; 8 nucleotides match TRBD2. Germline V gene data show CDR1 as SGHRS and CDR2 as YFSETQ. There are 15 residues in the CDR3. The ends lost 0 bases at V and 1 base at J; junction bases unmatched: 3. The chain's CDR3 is CASSLVSGGSYEQYF. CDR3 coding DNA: TGCGCCAGCAGCTTGGTATCGGGAGGGTCCTACGAGCAGTACTTC. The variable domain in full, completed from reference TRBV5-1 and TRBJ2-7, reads KAGVTQTPRYLIKTRGQQVTLSCSPISGHRSVSWYQQTPGQGLQFLFEYFSETQRNKGNFPGRFSGRQFSNSRSEMNVSTLELGDSALYLCASSLVSGGSYEQYFGPGTRLTVT.

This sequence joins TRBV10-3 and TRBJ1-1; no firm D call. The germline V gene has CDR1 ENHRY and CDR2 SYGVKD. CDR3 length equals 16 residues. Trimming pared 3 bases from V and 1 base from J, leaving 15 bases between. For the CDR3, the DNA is TGTGCCATCAGTGAATTGAACACCTCTAGGAACACTGAAGCTTTCTTT. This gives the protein CAISELNTSRNTEAFF.

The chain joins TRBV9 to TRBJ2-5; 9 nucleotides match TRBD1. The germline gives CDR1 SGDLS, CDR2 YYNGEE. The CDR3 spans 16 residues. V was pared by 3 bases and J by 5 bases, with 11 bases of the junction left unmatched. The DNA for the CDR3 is TGTGCCAGCAGCGACTCCCGGGACAGGGTATTGGAGACCCAGTACTTC. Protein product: CASSDSRDRVLETQYF.

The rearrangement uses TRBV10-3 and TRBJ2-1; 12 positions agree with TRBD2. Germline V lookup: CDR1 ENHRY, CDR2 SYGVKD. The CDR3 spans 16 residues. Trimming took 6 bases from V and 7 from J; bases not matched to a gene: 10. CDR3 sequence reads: CAISPSLAGGRNEQFF. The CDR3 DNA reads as TGTGCCATCAGCCCAAGTCTAGCGGGAGGGAGAAATGAGCAGTTCTTC.

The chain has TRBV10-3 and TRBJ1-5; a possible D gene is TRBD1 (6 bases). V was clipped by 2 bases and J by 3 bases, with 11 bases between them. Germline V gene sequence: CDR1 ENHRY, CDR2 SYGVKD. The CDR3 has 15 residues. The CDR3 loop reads CAISEGGQINQPQHF. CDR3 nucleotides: TGTGCCATCAGTGAGGGAGGACAGATCAATCAGCCCCAGCATTTT.

The CDR3 spells CASSQGEIGELFF. CDR3 coding DNA: TGTGCCAGCAGCCAAGGGGAGATCGGGGAGCTGTTTTTT. The V call is TRBV4-2, the J call TRBJ2-2, with D possibly TRBD2 on 5 matching bases. Trimming stripped 1 base from V and 7 bases from J, with 7 bases between. CDR1 and CDR2 from the germline V gene are LGHNA and YNFKEQ. The length of the CDR3 is 13 residues.

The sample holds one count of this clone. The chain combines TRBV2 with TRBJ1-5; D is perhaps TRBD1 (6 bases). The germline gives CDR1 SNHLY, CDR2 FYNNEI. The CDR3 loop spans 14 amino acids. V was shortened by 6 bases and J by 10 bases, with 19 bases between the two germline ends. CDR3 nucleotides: TGTGCCAGCAGACCCCGCCAGGGGTCCGGCCCCCAGCATTTT. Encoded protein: CASRPRQGSGPQHF.

The CDR3 DNA reads TGTGCCAGCAGCTTACGCGGGGCGGAAGATACGCAGTATTTT. This gives the protein CASSLRGAEDTQYF. This sequence joins TRBV7-2 and TRBJ2-3; possibly TRBD2 for D (6 bases). Between the trimmed V and J ends, which lost 2 bases and 5 bases, there was a span of 11 bases. The CDR3 runs 14 residues. The germline V gene has CDR1 SGHTA and CDR2 FQGNSA.

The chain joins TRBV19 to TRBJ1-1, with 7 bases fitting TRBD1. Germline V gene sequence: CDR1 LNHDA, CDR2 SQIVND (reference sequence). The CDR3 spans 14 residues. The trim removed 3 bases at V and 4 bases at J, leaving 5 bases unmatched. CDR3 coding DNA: TGTGCCAGTAGTATTAATTGGGACAGCACTGAAGCTTTCTTT. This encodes CASSINWDSTEAFF.